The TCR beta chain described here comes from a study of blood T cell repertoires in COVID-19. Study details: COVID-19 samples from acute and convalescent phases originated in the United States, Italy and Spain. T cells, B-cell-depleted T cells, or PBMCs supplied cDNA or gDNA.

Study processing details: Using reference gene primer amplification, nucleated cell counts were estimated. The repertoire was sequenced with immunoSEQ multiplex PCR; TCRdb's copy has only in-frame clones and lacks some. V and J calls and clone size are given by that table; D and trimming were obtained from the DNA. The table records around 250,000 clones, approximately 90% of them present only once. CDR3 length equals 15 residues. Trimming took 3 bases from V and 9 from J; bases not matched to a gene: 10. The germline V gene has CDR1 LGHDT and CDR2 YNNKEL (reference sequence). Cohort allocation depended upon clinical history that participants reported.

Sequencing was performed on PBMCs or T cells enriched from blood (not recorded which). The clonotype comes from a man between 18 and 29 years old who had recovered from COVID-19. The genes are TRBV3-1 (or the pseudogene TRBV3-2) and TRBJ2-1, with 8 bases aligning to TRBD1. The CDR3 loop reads CASSQPGQATGEQFF. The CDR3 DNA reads TGTGCCAGCAGCCAGCCGGGACAGGCCACGGGTGAGCAGTTCTTC.